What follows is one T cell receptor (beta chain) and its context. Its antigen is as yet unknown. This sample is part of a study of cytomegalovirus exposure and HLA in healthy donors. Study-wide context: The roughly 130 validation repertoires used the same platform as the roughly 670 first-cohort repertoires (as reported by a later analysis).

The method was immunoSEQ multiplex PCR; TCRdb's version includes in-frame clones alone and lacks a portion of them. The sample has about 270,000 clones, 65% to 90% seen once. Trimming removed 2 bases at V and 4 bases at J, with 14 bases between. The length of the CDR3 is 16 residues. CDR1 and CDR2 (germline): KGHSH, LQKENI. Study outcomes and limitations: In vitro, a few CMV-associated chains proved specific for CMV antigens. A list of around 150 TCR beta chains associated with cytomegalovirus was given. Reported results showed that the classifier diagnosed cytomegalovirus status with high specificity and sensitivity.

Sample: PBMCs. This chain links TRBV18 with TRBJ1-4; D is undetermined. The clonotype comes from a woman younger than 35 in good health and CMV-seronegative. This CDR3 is CASSPTAGPFNEKLFF. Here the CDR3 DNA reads TGTGCCAGCTCACCAACGGCTGGGCCCTTTAATGAAAAACTGTTTTTT. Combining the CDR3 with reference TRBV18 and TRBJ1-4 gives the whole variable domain NAGVMQNPRHLVRRRGQEARLRCSPMKGHSHVYWYRQLPEEGLKFMVYLQKENIIDESGMPKERFSAEFPKEGPSILRIQQVVRGDSAAYFCASSPTAGPFNEKLFFGSGTQLSVL.